This is a list of T cell receptor beta chains from one sample in a study of technical replicates of blood from a handful of donors. The data were produced by immunoSEQ multiplex PCR, yet TCRdb's version contains in-frame clones alone and is incomplete. Seen here are about 80,000 clones, about 94% observed once, and the top ten hold less than 0.4%. Sequencing was done on a sample of T cells isolated from PBMCs. The receptors were gathered from a human donor in good health. Both conserved end residues are part of each CDR3. D genes are given only for firm matches. Clone size is given for some rows only: seen once, a few or many times, or a class if the clone is expanded.

d_gene	v_gene	abundance	j_gene	len	CDR3nt	CDR3aa
TRBD1	TRBV9	.	TRBJ1-2	14	TGTGCCAGTGGGACAGGGGGCAGTCTTTATGGCTACACCTTC	CASGTGGSLYGYTF
TRBD2	TRBV10-3	.	TRBJ2-3	16	TGTGCCATCAGTGAAGTCCCTAGCGGGAGAACAGATACGCAGTATTTT	CAISEVPSGRTDTQYF
TRBD2	TRBV6-1	.	TRBJ2-1	13	TGTGCCAGCAGGCGTCTAGCGGAGCATGAGCAGTTCTTC	CASRRLAEHEQFF
.	TRBV20-1	.	TRBJ1-2	11	TGCAGTGCTTTTGCAGGGGAGGGCTACACCTTC	CSAFAGEGYTF
TRBD1	TRBV19	.	TRBJ2-7	13	TGTGCCAGTAGTCCAGGGACAGGGAACGAGCAGTACTTC	CASSPGTGNEQYF
.	TRBV2	.	TRBJ1-2	13	TGTGCCAGTCCGATGTCAGCTAACTATGGCTACACCTTC	CASPMSANYGYTF
.	TRBV19	.	TRBJ1-1	16	TGTGCCAGTTACGCTGAGGGCAGGCGGGGTTATACTGAAGCTTTCTTT	CASYAEGRRGYTEAFF
TRBD1	TRBV9	.	TRBJ1-1	14	TGTGCCAGCAGCACCGGGACAGGGGGCACTGAAGCTTTCTTT	CASSTGTGGTEAFF
.	TRBV4-2	few	TRBJ1-2	14	TGTGCCAGCAGCCTTGACACGAGAAACTATGGCTACACCTTC	CASSLDTRNYGYTF
.	TRBV9	.	TRBJ1-2	13	TGTGCCAGCAGCGCAGACAGATCATATGGCTACACCTTC	CASSADRSYGYTF
TRBD2	TRBV4-3	.	TRBJ2-1	20	TGCGCCAGCAGCCAATTTCACGCAATGAGTCTAGCGGAATCCTACAATGAGCAGTTCTTC	CASSQFHAMSLAESYNEQFF
.	TRBV19	.	TRBJ1-1	14	TGTGCCAGTAGTTTTCTATGGACAACTCCTGAAGCTTTCTTT	CASSFLWTTPEAFF
.	TRBV5-6	.	TRBJ2-7	16	TGTGCCAGCAGCTTCATGAGGCCGACCAGCTCCTACGAGCAGTACTTC	CASSFMRPTSSYEQYF
.	TRBV7-2	.	TRBJ2-4	15	TGTGCCAGCAGCTTAAGCGGAGGTCCCCAAAACATTCAGTACTTC	CASSLSGGPQNIQYF
.	TRBV7-2	.	TRBJ1-2	12	TGTGCCAGCAGCTCCTCAGGGCTTGGCTACACCTTC	CASSSSGLGYTF
TRBD2	TRBV2	.	TRBJ2-3	18	TGTGCCAGCAGTACCCCGAAGACAGGGACTAGCGCGAGAGATACGCAGTATTTT	CASSTPKTGTSARDTQYF
.	TRBV6-1	few	TRBJ1-1	11	TGTGCCAGTATACAGTCGGGGATTGCTTTCTTT	CASIQSGIAFF
TRBD1	TRBV2	.	TRBJ2-4	13	TGTGCCAGCAATACAGGGGACAAAAACATTCAGTACTTC	CASNTGDKNIQYF
.	TRBV6-5	.	TRBJ2-5	16	TGTGCCAGCAGTTTTTGGCCCCAAGGGGGAACAGAGACCCAGTACTTC	CASSFWPQGGTETQYF
TRBD1	TRBV6-5	.	TRBJ1-4	14	TGTGCCACTTCACCGGGACAGCTTAATGAAAAACTGTTTTTT	CATSPGQLNEKLFF
TRBD1	TRBV7-9	.	TRBJ2-4	14	TGTGCCAGCAGCTTTCCGGGACAGAAAAACATTCAGTACTTC	CASSFPGQKNIQYF
TRBD2	TRBV7-3	.	TRBJ2-1	12	TGTGCCAGCAGCTTAGGACTAGATGAGCAGTTCTTC	CASSLGLDEQFF
.	TRBV19	.	TRBJ2-7	12	TGTGCCAGCTGTATACTCAGGAACGAGCAGTACTTC	CASCILRNEQYF
TRBD1	TRBV4-1	.	TRBJ2-7	18	TGCGCCAGCAGCCAAGATATGATAGTGGGGGACAGGGCCTACGAGCAGTACTTC	CASSQDMIVGDRAYEQYF
TRBD1	TRBV18	few	TRBJ2-7	13	TGTGCCAGCTCACAAGACAGGGGGGGGGAGCAGTACTTC	CASSQDRGGEQYF
TRBD1	TRBV6-6	few	TRBJ2-7	15	TGTGCCAGCAGAGCCGGGACAGGGAGCTCCTACGAGCAGTACTTC	CASRAGTGSSYEQYF
TRBD2	TRBV9	.	TRBJ2-1	17	TGTGCCAGCAGCGTAGAGGGGACTAGCGGCCTGTACAATGAGCAGTTCTTC	CASSVEGTSGLYNEQFF